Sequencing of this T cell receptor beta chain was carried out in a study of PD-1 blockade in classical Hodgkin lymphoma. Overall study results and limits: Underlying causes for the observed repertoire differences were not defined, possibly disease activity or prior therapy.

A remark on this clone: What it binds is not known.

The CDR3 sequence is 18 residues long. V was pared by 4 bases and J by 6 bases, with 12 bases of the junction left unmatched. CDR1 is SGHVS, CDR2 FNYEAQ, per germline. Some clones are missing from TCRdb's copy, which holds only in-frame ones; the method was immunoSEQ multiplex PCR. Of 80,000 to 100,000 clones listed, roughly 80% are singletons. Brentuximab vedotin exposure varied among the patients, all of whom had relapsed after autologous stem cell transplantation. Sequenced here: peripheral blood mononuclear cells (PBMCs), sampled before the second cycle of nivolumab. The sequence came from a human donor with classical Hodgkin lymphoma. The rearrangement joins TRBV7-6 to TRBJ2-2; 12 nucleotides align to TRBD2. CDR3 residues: CASSSENLAGGAPGELFF. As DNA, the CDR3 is TGTGCCAGCAGCTCCGAAAACCTAGCGGGAGGGGCCCCCGGGGAGCTGTTTTTT.